This TCR beta chain was identified in a study of regulatory T cells in long-lasting Graves disease. Study outcomes and limitations: Persistent patients had a count of shared public clonotypes (approximately 3,000) that exceeded that of new patients (around 970). Persistent Graves' cases showed lower TCR diversity than newly diagnosed cases. Researchers reported studying only peripheral blood, not thyroid tissue.

Arm-PCR of CDR3 regions and iRepertoire HTBI primers were the basis on which TCR beta libraries were built. TCRdb called the multiplex PCR reads again in MiXCR, with one record for every CDR3 protein. This repertoire shows more than 300,000 distinct CDR3 sequences, around a fifth found once; its top ten account for 29%. This CDR3 has 13 residues. V was pared by 8 bases and J by 0 bases, with 14 bases between. In germline, CDR1 is DFQATT, CDR2 SNEGSKA (reference sequence). With respect to this clonotype: What it binds is unknown.

Time point of the sample: persistent/refractory GD, antithyroid drugs over 5 years with positive TRAb. PBMCs were the source of the RNA used for TCR sequencing. Investigators report Graves' disease was diagnosed under American Thyroid Association guidelines. The chain employs TRBV20-1 and TRBJ2-7, with a possible D match to TRBD2 (6 bases). The source was peripheral blood mononuclear cells (PBMCs), collected when the disease was refractory, from a patient treated with antithyroid drugs. This clonotype originated in a female donor with Graves disease. CDR3 protein: CSPLSGFSYEQYF. In DNA form, the CDR3 reads TGCAGTCCCCTGAGCGGGTTCTCCTACGAGCAGTACTTC.